The 18 T cell receptor beta chains reported below all come from one sample, sequenced in a study of blood T cells in healthy people across ages. It was with a sample-barcoded 5' primer and a J-beta primer mix that a second PCR of roughly 6 to 12 cycles was run. TCRdb reprocessed the 5' RACE reads with MiXCR, giving one entry per CDR3 protein. The top ten clones hold under 35% of a sample with some 640,000 distinct CDR3 sequences, approximately 50% of them seen once. The material sequenced was blood. All receptors derive from a woman in her sixties in good health.

This clonotype has at least ten counts. The CDR3 loop is CSAPQLGAYNEQYF. CDR3 nucleotides: TGCAGTGCTCCTCAACTAGGGGCCTACAATGAGCAGTACTTC. The chain joins TRBV20-1 to TRBJ2-1; D may match TRBD1 or TRBD2 (5 bases each). The J call is doubtful: the DNA matches TRBJ2-7 better. The CDR3 runs to 14 residues. In germline, CDR1 is DFQATT, CDR2 SNEGSKA (reference sequence).

This chain joins TRBV7-3 and TRBJ2-1, with D possibly being TRBD2 (6 bases). The CDR3 is made up of 12 amino acids. Germline CDR1 is SGHTA and CDR2 is FQGTGA. Trimming shortened V by 10 bases and J by 7 bases, and 14 bases separated the two germline ends. The CDR3 is CANSLGGNEQFF. CDR3 nucleotide sequence: TGTGCCAATTCACTTGGGGGGAATGAGCAGTTCTTC.

This chain uses TRBV2 with TRBJ2-7, with 7 bases fitting TRBD1. The CDR3 consists of 16 residues. Germline values: CDR1 SNHLY, CDR2 FYNNEI. With 8 bases clipped from V and 5 bases from J, the junction kept 18 bases outside the gene matches. CDR3 in DNA: TGTGCCAGCCAAGGAGGCAGGGGGATTCGGTTTGACGAGCAGTACTTC. Protein sequence: CASQGGRGIRFDEQYF.

This clonotype was seen just once. The CDR3 nucleotides read TGTGCCAGCAGCCCCGGGACAGGGAGGAATCAGCCCCAGCATTTT. Translating it yields CASSPGTGRNQPQHF. The chain uses TRBV7-6 and TRBJ1-5; 9 bases match TRBD1. Trimming removed 5 bases from V and 4 bases from J; junction bases left unmatched: 6. The CDR3 extends over 15 amino acids. Germline CDR1 and CDR2: SGHVS and FNYEAQ.

This clonotype was observed a few times. The V call is TRBV5-1, the J call TRBJ2-3; TRBD2 matches 11 bases. V shed 5 bases and J 2 bases; nucleotides not matched to a gene: 7. This CDR3 contains 16 residues. Germline V lookup: CDR1 SGHRS, CDR2 YFSETQ. The CDR3 DNA follows: TGCGCCAGCAGACTAACACTAGCGGGAGACACAGATACGCAGTATTTT. Translating it yields CASRLTLAGDTDTQYF.

A single count supports this clonotype. The V and J genes are TRBV5-1 and TRBJ2-7, with TRBD2 as a possible D gene (6 bases). The V gene's germline CDR1 is SGHRS and CDR2 YFSETQ. The V end was cut by 3 bases, the J end by 7 bases, with 23 bases between. CDR3 length: 16 residues. The CDR3 protein is CASSSGVGGLGVEQYF. The CDR3 DNA follows: TGCGCCAGCAGCTCCGGTGTAGGAGGGCTGGGAGTAGAGCAGTACTTC. Based on the CDR3 plus reference TRBV5-1 and TRBJ2-7, the full variable domain is KAGVTQTPRYLIKTRGQQVTLSCSPISGHRSVSWYQQTPGQGLQFLFEYFSETQRNKGNFPGRFSGRQFSNSRSEMNVSTLELGDSALYLCASSSGVGGLGVEQYFGPGTRLTVT.

As concerns this clonotype: An end of the junction does not agree with germline; a read error may underlie this. The rearrangement uses TRBV5-1 and TRBJ2-5; possible D gene TRBD2, 6 bases. This CDR3 comprises 13 residues. Germline V gene sequence: CDR1 SGHRS, CDR2 YFSETQ. CDR3 coding DNA: TGCGCCAGCGGCTTCGGGGGCCAAGAGACCCAGTACTTC. Translated, it gives CASGFGGQETQYF. The complete variable domain, with remaining parts taken from reference TRBV5-1 and TRBJ2-5, reads KAGVTQTPRYLIKTRGQQVTLSCSPISGHRSVSWYQQTPGQGLQFLFEYFSETQRNKGNFPGRFSGRQFSNSRSEMNVSTLELGDSALYLCASGFGGQETQYFGPGTRLLVL.

The chain joins TRBV6-5 to TRBJ2-1; 15 bases are shared with TRBD2. Germline lookup yields CDR1 MNHEY and CDR2 SVGAGI. The CDR3 covers 16 residues. V was pared by 4 bases and J by 6 bases, with 4 bases of the junction left unmatched. CDR3 sequence reads: CASSFRTSGRGNEQFF. The CDR3 DNA is TGTGCCAGCAGTTTCCGGACTAGCGGGAGGGGCAATGAGCAGTTCTTC.

Concerning this clonotype: With a much larger clone just one base away, this may be a read error. This rearrangement joins TRBV12-3 or TRBV12-4 to TRBJ2-4; 9 bases are a match to TRBD1. Matching the DNA end better, TRBJ2-7 makes the J call doubtful. The CDR3 is 14 amino acids. CDR3 residues: CASGAGQGAYEQYF. The CDR3 DNA sequence: TGTGCCAGCGGCGCGGGACAGGGTGCCTACGAGCAGTACTTC.

The chain joins TRBV28 to TRBJ2-7; tentative D call: TRBD1 (6 bases). The germline CDR1 and CDR2 sequences are MDHEN and SYDVKM. The germline V and J ends were trimmed by 4 bases and 2 bases, with 15 bases remaining between them. This CDR3 comprises 15 residues. The CDR3 reads CASSSPGHSAYEQYF. DNA of the CDR3: TGTGCCAGCAGTTCCCCGGGACACTCTGCCTACGAGCAGTACTTC. The variable domain in full, with the rest retrieved from reference TRBV28 and TRBJ2-7, is DVKVTQSSRYLVKRTGEKVFLECVQDMDHENMFWYRQDPGLGLRLIYFSYDVKMKEKGDIPEGYSVSREKKERFSLILESASTNQTSMYLCASSSPGHSAYEQYFGPGTRLTVT.

V gene TRBV20-1 combines with J gene TRBJ2-7; the match to TRBD1 covers 9 bases. The J call is uncertain, as TRBJ2-5 better fits the DNA end. Looked up from germline, CDR1 is DFQATT and CDR2 is SNEGSKA (reference sequence). The CDR3 sequence is 13 residues long. For the CDR3, the DNA is TGCAGTGCTAGCACAGGGGGCGTTGAGACCCAGTACTTC. This encodes CSASTGGVETQYF.

The CDR3 coding sequence is TGTGCCTGGAGTGGAACTAGCGGGAGAAGTCGTGAGCAGTACTTC. The encoded protein is CAWSGTSGRSREQYF. The chain uses TRBV30 and TRBJ2-5, with TRBD2 identical over 11 bases. Germline values: CDR1 GTSNPN, CDR2 SVGIG (reference sequence). V shed 1 base and J 11 bases; nucleotides not matched to a gene: 12. The CDR3 has 15 residues.

This sequence joins TRBV29-1 and TRBJ1-4; no clear D. The length of the CDR3 is 13 residues. Germline CDR1 reads SQVTM; CDR2 reads ANQGSEA. V lost 7 bases, J lost 6 bases, and 15 bases lay in between. CDR3 DNA sequence: TGCAGCGCCAGAGGGTCGGCCTATGAAAAACTGTTTTTT. Protein: CSARGSAYEKLFF.

This clonotype came up a few times. The chain couples TRBV29-1 to TRBJ2-7; D remains ambiguous. The CDR3 contains 10 residues. Germline CDR1 and CDR2: SQVTM and ANQGSEA. V lost 4 bases and J lost 6, with 7 bases in between. CDR3 sequence (DNA): TGCAGCGTTGGGGTAACCGAGCAGTACTTC. It encodes CSVGVTEQYF.

The sample holds a few counts of this clonotype. Here the CDR3 reads CATSDLKFGEQYF. CDR3 DNA: TGTGCCACCAGTGATTTGAAGTTCGGCGAGCAGTACTTC. The V call is TRBV24-1, the J call TRBJ2-7; no definite D call. CDR1 and CDR2 from the germline V gene are KGHDR and SFDVKD. The CDR3 has 13 amino acids. The germline V and J ends were trimmed by 0 bases and 6 bases, with 8 bases remaining between them.

V is TRBV29-1 and J is TRBJ2-7; 12 bases are a match to TRBD1. The CDR3 consists of 12 residues. J lost 5 bases, V lost 6 bases, and 2 bases had no gene match. Germline CDR1 and CDR2: SQVTM and ANQGSEA. For the CDR3, the DNA is TGCAGCGTCGGGACAGGGGGCAACGAGCAGTACTTC. Its translation is CSVGTGGNEQYF.

The rearrangement links TRBV20-1 to TRBJ1-2; 7 bases map to TRBD1. The trim removed 5 bases at V and 6 bases at J, leaving 6 bases unmatched. The CDR3 extends over 12 amino acids. Germline CDR1 and CDR2: DFQATT and SNEGSKA (reference sequence). The CDR3 sequence: CSAQTGYDGYTF. The CDR3 bases are TGCAGTGCTCAGACAGGGTATGATGGCTACACCTTC.

The CDR3 DNA reads as TGTGCCAGCAGCCGTACAAGCTCTGGGGCCAACGTCCTGACTTTC. Its protein product is CASSRTSSGANVLTF. The chain carries TRBV11-2 and TRBJ2-6; D gene uncertain. Germline assignment: CDR1 SGHAT and CDR2 FQNNGV. V was clipped by 5 bases and J by 0 bases, with 8 bases between them. This CDR3 has 15 residues.